Described below is a single T cell receptor beta chain sequence and its context. The data were taken from a study of blood T cell repertoires in COVID-19. Study-level background: COVID-19 samples, acute and convalescent, were from the United States, Italy and Spain. Sample material is recorded as cDNA or gDNA derived from T cells, B-cell-depleted T cells, or PBMCs.

The table came from immunoSEQ multiplex PCR; TCRdb's copy has only in-frame clones and leaves some out. The table has about 40,000 clones, 90% seen once. The source material was peripheral blood. The receptor's source is a man between 65 and 85 years old with acute or convalescent COVID-19.

The CDR3 loop is CASSPGSIGYGYTF. For the CDR3, the DNA is TGTGCCAGCAGCCCAGGGTCCATCGGCTATGGCTACACCTTC. This chain uses TRBV5-5 with TRBJ1-2; TRBD1 is a possible D gene (5 bases). Germline V CDR1 and CDR2: SGHKS, YYEKEE (reference sequence). V lost 4 bases and J lost 4, with 14 bases in between. This CDR3 contains 14 residues.